What follows are 11 T cell receptor beta chains derived from one specimen sequenced in a study of blood T cell repertoires in COVID-19. Profiling relied on immunoSEQ multiplex PCR, and the TCRdb table lists in-frame clones only, not all of them. Of over 110,000 clones detected, 84% appear once; the ten largest clones hold roughly 3.8%. Sample: PBMCs or T cells enriched from blood (not recorded which). These TCRs come from a man in his forties or fifties in a cohort exposed to, infected with or recovered from COVID-19 (not recorded which).

The chain is built from TRBV15 and TRBJ1-1; no clear D gene. The CDR3 has 12 amino acids. V lost 0 bases and J 8 bases, leaving 7 bases between the germline ends. CDR1 is LNHNV and CDR2 is YYDKDF in the germline V gene (reference sequence). CDR3 bases: TGTGCCACCAGCAGAGACGAGAACGAAGCTTTCTTT. Protein: CATSRDENEAFF.

The J gene is TRBJ2-7, the V gene TRBV5-1; weak D call: TRBD1 (5 bases). The CDR3 covers 15 residues. With 0 bases removed from V and 4 bases from J, the gap between germline ends came to 14 bases. Germline CDR1 is SGHRS and CDR2 is YFSETQ. CDR3 residues: CASSLGRVGPYEQYF. The CDR3 nucleotides read TGCGCCAGCAGCTTGGGCAGGGTAGGGCCTTACGAGCAGTACTTC.

The chain recombines TRBV28 with TRBJ1-2; TRBD1 matches at 9 bases. The length of the CDR3 is 15 residues. Germline assignment: CDR1 MDHEN and CDR2 SYDVKM. After removal of 9 bases from V and 6 bases from J, the junction contained 14 bases not matched to a gene. The CDR3 is CASREYRTGVDGYTF. DNA of the CDR3: TGTGCCAGTAGAGAATACAGGACAGGGGTTGATGGCTACACCTTC.

This clone has just a few counts. The rearrangement links TRBV27 to TRBJ1-1; D is unresolved. This CDR3 spans 16 amino acids. The germline V gene encodes CDR1 MNHEY and CDR2 SMNVEV (reference sequence). Trimming cost V 8 bases and J 0 bases, with 19 bases left between them. The CDR3 loop is CASSLLKGGVNTEAFF. The CDR3, as DNA: TGTGCCAGCTCACTCCTTAAGGGCGGGGTGAACACTGAAGCTTTCTTT.

There are a few counts of this clone. The chain is built from TRBV6-1 and TRBJ2-1; 10 bases agree with TRBD2. The CDR3 totals 15 residues. With V trimmed by 2 bases and J by 11 bases, 9 bases remained unmatched. Germline CDR1 reads MNHNS; CDR2 reads SASEGT. The CDR3 is CASSESGGDLTKQFF. CDR3 DNA sequence: TGTGCCAGCAGTGAAAGCGGGGGGGACTTAACCAAGCAGTTCTTC.

The chain uses TRBV5-4 and TRBJ2-7; a possible D gene is TRBD1 (6 bases). Germline V CDR1 and CDR2: SGHNT, YYREEE (reference sequence). The CDR3 runs 15 residues. Trimming removed 3 bases at V and 0 bases at J, with 13 bases between. CDR3 DNA sequence: TGTGCCAGCAGCTGGGGCCCGGACAGCTCCTACGAGCAGTACTTC. Translation: CASSWGPDSSYEQYF.

J is TRBJ1-2 and V is TRBV28; D is unclear. V lost 3 bases and J 1 base, leaving 9 bases between the germline ends. Germline CDR1 is MDHEN and CDR2 is SYDVKM. The CDR3 covers 14 residues. The CDR3 sequence: CASSFPGFNYGYTF. The CDR3 coding sequence is TGTGCCAGCAGTTTCCCCGGTTTTAACTATGGCTACACCTTC.

This clone has only one observation. The chain links TRBV19 to TRBJ2-1, with TRBD2 identical over 7 bases. CDR3 length: 15 residues. CDR1 is LNHDA and CDR2 is SQIVND in the germline V gene (reference sequence). V shed 2 bases and J 9 bases; nucleotides not matched to a gene: 10. The CDR3 loop reads CASSITAGDAGEQFF. In DNA, the CDR3 is TGTGCCAGTAGTATAACGGCGGGAGACGCCGGTGAGCAGTTCTTC.

The rearrangement links TRBV6-5 to TRBJ2-2; 10 bases line up with TRBD1. Germline CDR1 is MNHEY and CDR2 is SVGAGI. With 4 bases clipped from V and 7 bases from J, the junction kept 9 bases outside the gene matches. The CDR3 consists of 16 residues. This CDR3 reads CASSFTPGTGVGELFF. For the CDR3, the DNA is TGTGCCAGCAGTTTTACCCCCGGGACAGGGGTCGGGGAGCTGTTTTTT.

This clone was recorded a few times. The chain employs TRBV7-8 and TRBJ1-2; D gene unclear. The V end was cut by 2 bases, the J end by 6 bases, with 16 bases between. The CDR3 is 15 amino acids. Germline CDR1 is SGHVS and CDR2 is FQNEAQ. CDR3 in DNA: TGTGCCAGCAGCTTAAATCAGTGGAAGAGGGATGGCTACACCTTC. It translates to CASSLNQWKRDGYTF.

V and J are TRBV5-1 and TRBJ1-4, with 11 bases lining up with TRBD1. The germline CDR1 and CDR2 sequences are SGHRS and YFSETQ. The CDR3 runs 15 residues. The V gene end was trimmed by 2 bases and the J gene end by 7 bases; junction bases not matched to a gene: 4. CDR3 sequence: CASSFGQGAGEKLFF. The CDR3 nucleotides read TGCGCCAGCAGCTTTGGACAGGGGGCAGGTGAAAAACTGTTTTTT.